What follows is one T cell receptor (beta chain) and its context. Its cognate antigen has yet to be identified. No base-level quality is on record; no much larger clone is a single base apart. This entry comes from a study of T cell changes during pregnancy in multiple sclerosis (dated by TCRdb to about 2019). With respect to the entire study: The study looked at changes in the T cell repertoire across pregnancy in women with multiple sclerosis.

Library preparation used the immunoSEQ multiplex PCR assay. Sourced from immuneACCESS, this table was stored by TCRdb with only in-frame sequences that have V and J called. A share of the clones is absent; for the studies checked, an unresolved V gene accounts for under half, and the remainder has no known explanation. This sample has 40,000 to 45,000 clones in its table, and 75% to 90% of those were observed once. 1% to 1.5% of the sample is in the top ten clones. The CDR3 goes from the cysteine to the phenylalanine over 14 residues. The entry retains the CDR3 DNA only, 42 bases that are in frame from base 1. The germline V gene (reference sequence) specifies MNHEY as CDR1 and SMNVEV as CDR2. V loses 2 bases of germline sequence and J loses 3 bases, and the interval between the two ends is 10 bases.

The sequences come from CD4+ T cells from peripheral blood mononuclear cells, collected in the first trimester of pregnancy. This sequence uses TRBV27 and TRBJ2-5; the D gene is perhaps TRBD2, on 5 matching bases. The clonotype was recovered from a female donor with multiple sclerosis, enrolled in a pregnancy study. The nucleotide sequence reads as follows: TGTGCCAGCAGTTTACTAGGGAGCAAAGAGACCCAGTACTTC. Its coded protein is CASSLLGSKETQYF.